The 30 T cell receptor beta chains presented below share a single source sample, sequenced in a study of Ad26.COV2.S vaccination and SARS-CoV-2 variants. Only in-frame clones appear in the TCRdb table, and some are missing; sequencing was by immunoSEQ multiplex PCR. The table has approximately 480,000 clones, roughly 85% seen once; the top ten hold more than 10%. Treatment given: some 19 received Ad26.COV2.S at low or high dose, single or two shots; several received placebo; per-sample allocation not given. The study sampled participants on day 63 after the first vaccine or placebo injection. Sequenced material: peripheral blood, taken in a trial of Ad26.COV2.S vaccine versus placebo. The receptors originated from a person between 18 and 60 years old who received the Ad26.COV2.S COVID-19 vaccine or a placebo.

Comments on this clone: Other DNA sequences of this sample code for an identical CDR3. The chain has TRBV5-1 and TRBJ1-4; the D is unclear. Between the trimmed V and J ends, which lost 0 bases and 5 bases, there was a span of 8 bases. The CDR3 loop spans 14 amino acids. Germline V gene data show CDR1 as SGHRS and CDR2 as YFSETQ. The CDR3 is CASSLEGRNEKLFF. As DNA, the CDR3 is TGCGCCAGCAGCTTGGAGGGCAGAAATGAAAAACTGTTTTTT.

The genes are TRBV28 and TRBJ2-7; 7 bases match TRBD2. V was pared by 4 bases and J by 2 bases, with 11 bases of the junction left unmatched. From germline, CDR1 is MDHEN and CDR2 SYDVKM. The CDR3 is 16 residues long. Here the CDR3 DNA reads TGTGCCAGCAGTTCTTATTCGACTAGCCGACCCTACGAGCAGTACTTC. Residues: CASSSYSTSRPYEQYF.

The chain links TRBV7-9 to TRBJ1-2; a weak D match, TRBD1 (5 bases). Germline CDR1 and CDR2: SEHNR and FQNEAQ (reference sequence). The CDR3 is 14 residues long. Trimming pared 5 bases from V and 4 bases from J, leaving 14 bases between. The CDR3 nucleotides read TGTGCCAGCAGCCCAGCGGGGGTAGGCTATGGCTACACCTTC. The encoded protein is CASSPAGVGYGYTF.

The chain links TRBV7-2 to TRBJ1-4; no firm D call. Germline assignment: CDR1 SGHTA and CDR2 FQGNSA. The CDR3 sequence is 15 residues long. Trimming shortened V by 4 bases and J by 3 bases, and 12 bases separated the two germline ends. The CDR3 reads CASSYDGRPNEKLFF. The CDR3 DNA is TGTGCCAGCAGCTATGACGGTCGCCCTAATGAAAAACTGTTTTTT. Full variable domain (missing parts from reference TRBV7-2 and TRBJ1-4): GAGVSQSPSNKVTEKGKDVELRCDPISGHTALYWYRQSLGQGLEFLIYFQGNSAPDKSGLPSDRFSAERTGGSVSTLTIQRTQQEDSAVYLCASSYDGRPNEKLFFGSGTQLSVL.

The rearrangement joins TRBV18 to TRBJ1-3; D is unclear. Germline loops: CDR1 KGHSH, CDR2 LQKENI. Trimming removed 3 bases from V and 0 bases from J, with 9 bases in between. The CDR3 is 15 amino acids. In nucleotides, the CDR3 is TGTGCCAGCTCACCGCTACAGTCCTCTGGAAACACCATATATTTT. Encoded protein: CASSPLQSSGNTIYF. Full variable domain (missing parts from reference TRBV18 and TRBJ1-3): NAGVMQNPRHLVRRRGQEARLRCSPMKGHSHVYWYRQLPEEGLKFMVYLQKENIIDESGMPKERFSAEFPKEGPSILRIQQVVRGDSAAYFCASSPLQSSGNTIYFGEGSWLTVV.

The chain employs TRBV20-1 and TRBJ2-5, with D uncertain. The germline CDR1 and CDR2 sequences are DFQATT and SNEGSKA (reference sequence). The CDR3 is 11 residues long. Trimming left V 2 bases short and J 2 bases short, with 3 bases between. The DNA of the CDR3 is TGCAGTGCTAGACCTCAAGAGACCCAGTACTTC. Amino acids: CSARPQETQYF.

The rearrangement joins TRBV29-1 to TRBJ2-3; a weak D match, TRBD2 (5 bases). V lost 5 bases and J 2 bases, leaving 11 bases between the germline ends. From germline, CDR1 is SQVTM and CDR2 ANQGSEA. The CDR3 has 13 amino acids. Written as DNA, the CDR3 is TGCAGCGTTCGGTCGGGAAACACAGATACGCAGTATTTT. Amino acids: CSVRSGNTDTQYF.

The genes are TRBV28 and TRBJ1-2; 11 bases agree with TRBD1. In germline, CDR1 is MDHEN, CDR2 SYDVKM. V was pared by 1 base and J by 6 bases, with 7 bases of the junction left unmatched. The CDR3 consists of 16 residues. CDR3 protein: CASSLLAGQGANGYTF. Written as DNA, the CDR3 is TGTGCCAGCAGTTTATTAGCAGGACAGGGGGCCAATGGCTACACCTTC.

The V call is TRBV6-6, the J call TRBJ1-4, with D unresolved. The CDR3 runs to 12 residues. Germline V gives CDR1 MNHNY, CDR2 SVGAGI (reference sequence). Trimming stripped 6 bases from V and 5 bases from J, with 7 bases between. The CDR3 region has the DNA TGTGCCAGCAGCCCGGGCAATGAAAAACTGTTTTTT. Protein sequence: CASSPGNEKLFF.

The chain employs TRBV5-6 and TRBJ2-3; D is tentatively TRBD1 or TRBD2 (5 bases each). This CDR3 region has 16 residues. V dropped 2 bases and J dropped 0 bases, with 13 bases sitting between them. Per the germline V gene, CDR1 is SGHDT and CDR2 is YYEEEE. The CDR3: CASSFGWDPSTDTQYF. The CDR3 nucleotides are TGTGCCAGCAGCTTCGGATGGGACCCTAGCACAGATACGCAGTATTTT.

CDR3 in amino acids: CASSQQGISRAEAFF. DNA for the CDR3: TGTGCCAGCAGCCAACAGGGTATCTCCAGGGCCGAAGCTTTCTTT. This chain links TRBV14 with TRBJ1-1; possibly TRBD1 for D (5 bases). Germline CDR1 is SGHDN and CDR2 is FVKESK. This CDR3 comprises 15 residues. V gave up 2 bases and J gave up 8 bases, with 18 bases separating them.

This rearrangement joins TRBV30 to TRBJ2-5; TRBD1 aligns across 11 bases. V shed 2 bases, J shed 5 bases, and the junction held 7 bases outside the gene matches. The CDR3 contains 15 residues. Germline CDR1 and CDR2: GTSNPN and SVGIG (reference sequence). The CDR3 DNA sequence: TGTGCCTGGAGTACCGGACAGGGGGCTGGGGAGACCCAGTACTTC. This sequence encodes CAWSTGQGAGETQYF.

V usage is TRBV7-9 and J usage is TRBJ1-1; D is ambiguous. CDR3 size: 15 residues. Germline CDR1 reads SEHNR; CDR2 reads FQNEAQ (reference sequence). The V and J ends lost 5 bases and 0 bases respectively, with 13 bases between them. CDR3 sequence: CASSPPLRLNTEAFF. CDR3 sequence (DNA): TGTGCCAGCAGCCCACCATTGAGGCTGAACACTGAAGCTTTCTTT.

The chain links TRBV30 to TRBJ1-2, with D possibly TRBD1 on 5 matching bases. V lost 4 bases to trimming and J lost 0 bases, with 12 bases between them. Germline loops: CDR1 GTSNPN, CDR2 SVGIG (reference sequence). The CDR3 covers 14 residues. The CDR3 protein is CAWIQVPANYGYTF. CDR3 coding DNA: TGTGCCTGGATACAGGTGCCAGCTAACTATGGCTACACCTTC.

The CDR3 region is CASSPGEGFGQPQHF. In DNA, the CDR3 is TGCGCCAGCAGCCCGGGGGAAGGATTCGGACAGCCCCAGCATTTT. The V and J genes are TRBV5-1 and TRBJ1-5, with D maybe TRBD1 (5 bases). Trimming stripped 4 bases from V and 7 bases from J, with 18 bases between. Germline CDR1 reads SGHRS; CDR2 reads YFSETQ. The CDR3 totals 15 residues.

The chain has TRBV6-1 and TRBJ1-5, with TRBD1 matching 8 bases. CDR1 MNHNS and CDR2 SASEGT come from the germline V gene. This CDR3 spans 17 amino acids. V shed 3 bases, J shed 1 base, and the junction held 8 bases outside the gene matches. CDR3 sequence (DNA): TGTGCCAGCAGTGACCGACAGGGGATTGGGAGCAATCAGCCCCAGCATTTT. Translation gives CASSDRQGIGSNQPQHF.

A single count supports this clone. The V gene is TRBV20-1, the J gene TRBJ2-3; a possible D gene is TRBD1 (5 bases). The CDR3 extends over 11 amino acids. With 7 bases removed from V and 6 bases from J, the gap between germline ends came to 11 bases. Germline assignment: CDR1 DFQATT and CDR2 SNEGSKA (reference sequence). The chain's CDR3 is CSVRGPDTQYF. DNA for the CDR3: TGCAGTGTTAGGGGTCCGGATACGCAGTATTTT.

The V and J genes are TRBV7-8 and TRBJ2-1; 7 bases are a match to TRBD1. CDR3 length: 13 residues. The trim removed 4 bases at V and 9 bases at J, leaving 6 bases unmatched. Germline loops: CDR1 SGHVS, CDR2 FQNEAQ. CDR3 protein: CASSSTGTGEQFF. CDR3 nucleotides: TGTGCCAGCAGCTCGACAGGGACCGGTGAGCAGTTCTTC.

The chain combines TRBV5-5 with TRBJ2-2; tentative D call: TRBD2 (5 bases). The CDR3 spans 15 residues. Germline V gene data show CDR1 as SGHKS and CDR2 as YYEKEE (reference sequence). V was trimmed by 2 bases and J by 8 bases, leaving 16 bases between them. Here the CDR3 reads CASSLRFGGSGELFF. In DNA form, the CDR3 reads TGTGCCAGCAGCTTACGATTCGGAGGATCTGGGGAGCTGTTTTTT.

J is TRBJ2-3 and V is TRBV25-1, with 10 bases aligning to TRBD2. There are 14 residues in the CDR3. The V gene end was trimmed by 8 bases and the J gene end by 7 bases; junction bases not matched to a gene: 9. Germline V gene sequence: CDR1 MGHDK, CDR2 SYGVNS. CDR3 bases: TGTGCCAGCCAGCGGGAGGGCCTTGGGTATACGCAGTATTTT. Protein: CASQREGLGYTQYF.

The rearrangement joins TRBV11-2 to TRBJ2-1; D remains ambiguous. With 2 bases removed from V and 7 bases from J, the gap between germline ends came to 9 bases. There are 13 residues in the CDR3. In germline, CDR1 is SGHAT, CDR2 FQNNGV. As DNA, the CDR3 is TGTGCCAGCAGCTTAAGGGTTACTAATGAGCAGTTCTTC. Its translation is CASSLRVTNEQFF.

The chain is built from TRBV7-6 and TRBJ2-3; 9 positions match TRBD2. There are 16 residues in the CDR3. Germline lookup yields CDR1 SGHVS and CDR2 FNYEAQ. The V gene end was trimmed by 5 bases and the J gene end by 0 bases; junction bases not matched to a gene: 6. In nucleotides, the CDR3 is TGTGCCAGCAGCACGACTAGCGGTGCTAGCACAGATACGCAGTATTTT. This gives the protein CASSTTSGASTDTQYF.

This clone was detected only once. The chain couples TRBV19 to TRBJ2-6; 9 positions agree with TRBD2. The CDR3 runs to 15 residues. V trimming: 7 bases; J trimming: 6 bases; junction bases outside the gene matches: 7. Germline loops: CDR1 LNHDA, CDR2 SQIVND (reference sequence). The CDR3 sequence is CASKDGGREANVLTF. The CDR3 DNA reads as TGTGCCAGTAAGGATGGCGGGAGGGAGGCCAACGTCCTGACTTTC.

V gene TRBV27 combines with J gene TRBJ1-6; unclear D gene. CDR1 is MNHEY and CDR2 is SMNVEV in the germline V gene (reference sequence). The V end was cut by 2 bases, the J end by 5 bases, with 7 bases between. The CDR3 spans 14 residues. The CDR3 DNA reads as TGTGCCAGCAGTTTAGTCAGGAATAATTCACCCCTCCACTTT. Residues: CASSLVRNNSPLHF.

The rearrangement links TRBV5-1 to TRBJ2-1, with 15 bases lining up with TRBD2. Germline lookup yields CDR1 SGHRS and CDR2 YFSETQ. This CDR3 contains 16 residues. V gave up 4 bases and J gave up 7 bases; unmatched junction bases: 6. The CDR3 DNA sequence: TGCGCCAGCAGCGCGGGACTAGCGGGAGGTGCTAATGAGCAGTTCTTC. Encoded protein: CASSAGLAGGANEQFF.

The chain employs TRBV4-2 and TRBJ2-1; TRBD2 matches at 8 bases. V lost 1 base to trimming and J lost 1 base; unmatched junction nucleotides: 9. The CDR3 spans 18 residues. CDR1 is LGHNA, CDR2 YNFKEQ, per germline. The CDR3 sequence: CASSQGPGGGRSYNEQFF. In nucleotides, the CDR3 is TGTGCCAGCAGCCAAGGGCCCGGGGGGGGCAGGTCCTACAATGAGCAGTTCTTC.

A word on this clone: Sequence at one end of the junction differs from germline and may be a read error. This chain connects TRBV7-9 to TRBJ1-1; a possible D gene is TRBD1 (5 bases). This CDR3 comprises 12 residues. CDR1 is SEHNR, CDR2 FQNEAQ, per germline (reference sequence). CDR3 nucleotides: TGTGCCACCAGAGGGGTGAACGCTGAAGCTTTCTTT. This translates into CATRGVNAEAFF.

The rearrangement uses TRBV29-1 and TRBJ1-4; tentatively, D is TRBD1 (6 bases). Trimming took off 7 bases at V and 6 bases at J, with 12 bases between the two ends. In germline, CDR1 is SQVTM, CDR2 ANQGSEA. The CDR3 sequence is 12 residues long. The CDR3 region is CSARGGHEKLFF. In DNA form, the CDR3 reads TGCAGCGCCCGAGGGGGACATGAAAAACTGTTTTTT.

CDR3: CASSQGRLGATDTQYF. The CDR3 DNA is TGCGCCAGCAGCCAAGGACGCCTGGGGGCGACAGATACGCAGTATTTT. The chain has TRBV4-3 and TRBJ2-3; perhaps TRBD1 as D (6 bases). CDR1 and CDR2 (germline): LGHNA, YSLEER. V lost 1 base to trimming and J lost 3 bases, with 14 bases between them. The CDR3 has 16 residues.

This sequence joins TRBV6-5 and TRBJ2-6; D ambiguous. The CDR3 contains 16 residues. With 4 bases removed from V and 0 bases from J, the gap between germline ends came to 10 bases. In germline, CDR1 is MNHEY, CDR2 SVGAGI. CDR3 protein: CASSSGRPSGANVLTF. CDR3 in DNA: TGTGCCAGCAGTTCTGGCCGACCCTCTGGGGCCAACGTCCTGACTTTC.